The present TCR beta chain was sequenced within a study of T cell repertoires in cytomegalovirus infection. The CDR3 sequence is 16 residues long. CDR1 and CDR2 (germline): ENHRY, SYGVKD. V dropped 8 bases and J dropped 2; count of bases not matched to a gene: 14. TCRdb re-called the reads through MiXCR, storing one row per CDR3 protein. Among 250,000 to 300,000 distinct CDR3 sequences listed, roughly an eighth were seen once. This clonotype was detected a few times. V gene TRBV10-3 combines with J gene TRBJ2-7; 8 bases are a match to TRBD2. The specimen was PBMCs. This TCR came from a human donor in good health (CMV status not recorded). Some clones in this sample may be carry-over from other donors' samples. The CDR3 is CAILLPAKRGTYEQYF. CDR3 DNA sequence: TGTGCCATCCTACTACCGGCCAAGCGGGGGACCTACGAGCAGTACTTC.